This T cell receptor beta chain was recorded in a study of T cells in Graves' hyperthyroidism and ophthalmopathy. Amplified regions were TCR beta CDR3 sequences from RNA transcripts. The HTBI set primed first-round TCR CDR3 RT-PCR. Each CDR3 protein gets one entry after TCRdb re-called the multiplex PCR reads with MiXCR. The sample includes roughly 420,000 distinct CDR3 sequences, around a sixth of them seen just once. The sample holds a few counts of this clonotype. Germline CDR1 and CDR2: MGHRA and YSYEKL. The CDR3 runs 19 residues. Trimming shortened V by 1 base and J by 4 bases, and 25 bases separated the two germline ends.

The receptor was isolated from a woman between 18 and 30 years old with Graves' hyperthyroidism. The chain links TRBV4-1 to TRBJ1-2; perhaps TRBD1 as D (5 bases). The sequencing input was blood. CDR3 in DNA: TGCGCCAGCAGCCAAGTCGACGGAGGGATAAGGGGACCCCTCTATGGCTACACCTTC. It specifies CASSQVDGGIRGPLYGYTF.